Reported below is one TCR beta chain. The sample belongs to a study of blood T cell repertoires in COVID-19. Study in general: Sites across the United States, Italy and Spain contributed samples from acute and convalescent COVID-19. Sample material is recorded as cDNA or gDNA derived from T cells, B-cell-depleted T cells, or PBMCs.

Between the trimmed V and J ends, which lost 3 bases and 5 bases, there was a span of 18 bases. In germline, CDR1 is SGHDT, CDR2 YYEEEE. This CDR3 is built from 15 residues. Original processing notes: Using reference gene primer amplification, nucleated cell counts were estimated. Method: immunoSEQ multiplex PCR; TCRdb's copy keeps in-frame clones and lacks some. The V and J calls and the clone size are those of that table, but D and trimming were determined from the DNA. Here the sample spans approximately 180,000 clones, roughly 87% being singletons. The chain couples TRBV5-6 to TRBJ2-7, with a possible D match to TRBD1 (6 bases). The TCR sequence derives from a woman between 65 and 79 years old with acute or convalescent COVID-19. Sequenced: peripheral blood. The CDR3 here is CASSSEEGDWNEQYF. In nucleotides, the CDR3 is TGTGCCAGCAGCTCCGAAGAGGGGGATTGGAACGAGCAGTACTTC.